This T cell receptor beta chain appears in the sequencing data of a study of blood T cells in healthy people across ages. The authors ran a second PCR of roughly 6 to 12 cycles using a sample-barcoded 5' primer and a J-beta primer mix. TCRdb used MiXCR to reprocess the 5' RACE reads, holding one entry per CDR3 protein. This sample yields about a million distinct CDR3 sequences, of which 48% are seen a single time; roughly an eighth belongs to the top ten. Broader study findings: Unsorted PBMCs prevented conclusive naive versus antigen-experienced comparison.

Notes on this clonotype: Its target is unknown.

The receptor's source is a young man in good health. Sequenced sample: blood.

The CDR3 region is CASSQGFTAYEQYF. The CDR3 DNA reads TGCGCCAGCAGCCAAGGCTTCACAGCCTACGAGCAGTACTTC. The chain carries TRBV4-3 and TRBJ2-7; D is unresolved. CDR3 size: 14 residues. Trimming took 1 base from V and 2 from J, leaving 9 bases between them. CDR1 is LGHNA and CDR2 is YSLEER in the germline V gene.